This TCR beta chain was sequenced during a study of T cell repertoires and leukemia-associated antigens (dated by TCRdb to the late 2010s). Broadly, across the study: Each sample yielded about 5.1 to 7 million read pairs and about 3.3 to 5.0 million effective reads, around 15 million effective reads overall. Using in vitro peptide stimulation of healthy T cells, the study set out to figure out what antigen is recognized by a TCR Vbeta21 clone that had previously been found in CML patients.

The study at large found these results: Numbers of Vbeta genes (approximately 60), Jbeta genes (around 13), VDJ rearrangements and unique CDR3s did not differ significantly among the four groups. The antigen specificity and function of the expanded clones were not directly tested, and further investigation of both was required.

The CDR3 runs 14 residues from the cysteine to the phenylalanine. CDR3 DNA is the only sequence kept; it has 42 bases, read in frame from the first base. V has 4 bases trimmed and J has 0 bases trimmed; junction bases matching no gene number 3. From a lookup of the germline V gene, CDR1 and CDR2 are SGHDT and YYEEEE. This clonotype occurred a few times. There is no known antigen for this receptor. The sample holds no much larger clone one base away, and base qualities are not on file. TRIzol reagent was used to extract total RNA from the cultured T cells. 5' rapid amplification of cDNA ends (5'RACE) was the method used to amplify TCRbeta libraries from the RNA. Before sequencing, library concentration and integrity were assessed using Qubit, an Agilent instrument, and quantitative PCR. A commercial service provider sequenced the qualified libraries on Illumina HiSeq or MiSeq. The authors' analysis ran thus. MiXCR version 1.8.2 was used to identify TCR sequences in each sample. For a clone to be considered qualified, a CDR3 longer than four amino acids, an in-frame nucleotide length, and the absence of a stop codon were required. A read containing the complete CDR3 structure was counted as an effective read. Expanded clones were validated by RT-PCR with 24 Vbeta primers, GeneScan spectratyping, and Sanger sequencing. TCRdb cleaned the public reads at Q25 with fastp, built clones with MiXCR and kept in-frame beta chains. Rows matching on CDR3 protein sequence are summarized as one entry with the most common DNA and genes. The V and J calls and clone size come from TCRdb's table, not from the authors' own analysis. In all, the sample holds some 11,000 distinct CDR3 sequences, and roughly 41% of those were seen once. Approximately 33% of the sample is taken by the ten largest.

As a first step, the CD3+ T cells were left to rest overnight in RPMI 1640 lacking fetal bovine serum, at around 2.5 million cells/mL. CD3+ T cells were isolated from PBMCs with MACS immunomagnetic beads following the manufacturer's instructions. The chain is made from TRBV5-6 and TRBJ2-7; the junction holds 8 bases that match TRBD2. Sequenced material: CD3+ T cells sorted from blood and cultured. The clonotype was recovered from a female donor in good health. The DNA is TGTGCCAGCAGCCTAGGGACTAGCTCCTACGAGCAGTACTTC. This gives the protein CASSLGTSSYEQYF.